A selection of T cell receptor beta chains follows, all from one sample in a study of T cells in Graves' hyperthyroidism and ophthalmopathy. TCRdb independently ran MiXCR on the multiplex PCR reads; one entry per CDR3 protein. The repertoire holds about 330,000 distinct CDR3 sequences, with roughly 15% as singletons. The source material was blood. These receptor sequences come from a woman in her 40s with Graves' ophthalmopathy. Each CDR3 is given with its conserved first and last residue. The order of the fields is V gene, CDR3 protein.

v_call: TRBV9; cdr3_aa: CASSARLAGPSYNGQFF
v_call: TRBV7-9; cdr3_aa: CASSAGNSPLHF
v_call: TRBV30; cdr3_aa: CAWSVSLSGEGEQYF
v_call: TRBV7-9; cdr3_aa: CASSLVGSVQETQYF
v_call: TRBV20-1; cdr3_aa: CSAISGQSYQETQYF
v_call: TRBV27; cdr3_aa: CASSLSSWDGYTF
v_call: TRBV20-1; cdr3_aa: CSARDYSSGYEQYF
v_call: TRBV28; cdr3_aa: CASSEDRDGYGYTF
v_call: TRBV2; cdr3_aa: CASSETSEKLFF
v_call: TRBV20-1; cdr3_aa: CSATWKETSGRFSYNEQFF
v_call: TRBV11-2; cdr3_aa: CASSKRIAGEVTDTQYF
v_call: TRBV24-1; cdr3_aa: CATSDLAGGPTDTQYF
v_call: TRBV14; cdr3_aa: CASSQDRRQYEKLFF
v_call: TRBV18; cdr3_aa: CASSPPGTSGKDTQYF
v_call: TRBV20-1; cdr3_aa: CSARDQWGLNQPQHF
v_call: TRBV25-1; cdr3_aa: CASSPGGFSLTDTQYF
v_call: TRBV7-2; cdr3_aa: CASSLGINSYEQYF
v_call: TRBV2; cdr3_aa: CASQQERGTGVNNYGYTF
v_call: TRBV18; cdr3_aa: CASSPTIGGWDYEQYF
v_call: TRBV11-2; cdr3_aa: CASSLAPRIGYEQYF
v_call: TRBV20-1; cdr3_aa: CSALADLTQYF
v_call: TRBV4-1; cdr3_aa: CASSHLAQNQPQHF
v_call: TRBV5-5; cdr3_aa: CASSLGRGAPTNEKLFF
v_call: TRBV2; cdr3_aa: CASLIQTAQNSPLHF
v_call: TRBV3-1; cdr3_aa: CASSRITGGLNDNSPLHF
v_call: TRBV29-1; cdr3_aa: CSVAAQGFDGYTF
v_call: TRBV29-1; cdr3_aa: CSVGQGIGSPLHF